Sequencing of this T cell receptor beta chain was carried out in a study of blood T cell repertoires in COVID-19 (dated by TCRdb to between 2020 and 2021). Looking at the study overall: The collaborator samples originated in the United States, Italy and Spain and spanned the acute and convalescent phases of COVID-19. The repertoires were released in a freely available public database intended as a resource for research on the immune response to SARS-CoV-2. Samples came from the ongoing ImmuneRACE study (first 160 participants) plus 1,254 subjects from 6 global collaborators. Where available, HLA class I and class II types were obtained from metadata supplied by the sample provider rather than from assay-based typing. Sample metadata almost always included a de-identified subject ID, COVID-19 status, age in years and sex. The prospective study material was composed of cDNA or gDNA derived from T cells, B-cell-depleted T cells, or PBMCs. Subjects who had been exposed to COVID-19, were actively infected with it, or had recovered from it provided the deeply sampled blood TCRbeta repertoires that made up the dataset.

At one collaborating source in Seattle, patients were enrolled during active infection and were followed longitudinally through the course of disease. The collaborating institutions used their own protocols to collect whole blood in K2EDTA tubes. Collaborator samples were shipped for TCRbeta analysis as frozen whole blood, isolated PBMCs, or DNA extracted from either sample type. For this clone: What antigen it recognizes has not been identified. The input lacks base qualities; no much larger clone sits a single base away.

Summary of the overall study and its limitations: The amount of clinical and demographic metadata varied by source and participant and was provided uncurated.

The immunoSEQ Assay, a bias-controlled multiplex PCR, was used to amplify TCRbeta CDR3 regions from genomic DNA. The authors' pipeline ran thus. The number of nucleated cells in each sample was estimated from the amplification of reference gene primers within the assay. To quantify the absolute abundance of each unique TCRbeta CDR3 rearrangement, sequence reads were collapsed and filtered. For each sample, productive Simpson clonality was calculated as the square root of Simpson's diversity index across productive rearrangements. TCRdb re-hosts the immuneACCESS table, in-frame sequences only. Its copies lack some clones; in the studies checked, an unresolved V gene accounts for under half of them, and the cause for the rest is not known. V and J calls and clone size follow that table, whereas D and trimming were derived from the DNA. In this sample the table shows about 250,000 clones, 70% to 90% of which occur a single time. Approximately 5.1% of the sample is in the top ten clones.

From the germline V gene (reference sequence), CDR1 is MNHEY and CDR2 is SMNVEV. Its CDR3 holds 15 amino acids, cysteine through phenylalanine. The sequence is cut down to CDR3 DNA, 45 bases in frame from base 1. V ends up 1 base short and J 2 bases short, with an unmatched junction base count of 3. Sequences were obtained from peripheral blood. The chain links TRBV27 with TRBJ2-3; 7 of the junction bases match TRBD2. The TCR was taken from a man over 45 with COVID-19, enrolled during active disease. The bases read TGTGCCAGCAGTTTATTGGGGGGGATCACAGATACGCAGTATTTT. Translation gives CASSLLGGITDTQYF.